What follows are 19 T cell receptor beta chains derived from one specimen sequenced in a study of metastatic and nonmetastatic thyroid tumors. TCRdb re-clonotyped the PCR reads via MiXCR. The data show about 40,000 clones, with 17% seen just once and around a tenth held by the top ten. All patients reached thyroid surgery having received no treatment beforehand. Sequencing used tumor tissue. These receptors all stem from a female donor with papillary thyroid cancer or a benign thyroid nodule (not recorded which). Some clones in this sample may be carry-over from other donors' samples.

This clone was seen more than once but under ten times. A junction boundary mismatches the germline segment, possibly from a read error. The chain couples TRBV5-1 to TRBJ1-2; D is uncertain. Per germline, CDR1 SGHRS and CDR2 YFSETQ. This CDR3 is built from 14 residues. CDR3: CASSPSQWTYCYTF. In DNA, the CDR3 is TGCGCCAGCAGCCCCTCACAGTGGACCTATTGCTACACCTTC. Based on the CDR3 plus reference TRBV5-1 and TRBJ1-2, the full variable domain is KAGVTQTPRYLIKTRGQQVTLSCSPISGHRSVSWYQQTPGQGLQFLFEYFSETQRNKGNFPGRFSGRQFSNSRSEMNVSTLELGDSALYLCASSPSQWTYCYTFGSGTRLTVV.

This clone occurred many times. The gene calls are TRBV3-1 and TRBJ2-1; 8 positions match TRBD1. The V gene's germline CDR1 is LGHDT and CDR2 YNNKEL (reference sequence). The CDR3 covers 16 residues. The V segment lost 4 bases and the J segment 9 bases; nucleotides outside the gene matches: 14. This chain's CDR3 is CASSLRTGPLLGEQFF. CDR3 nucleotide sequence: TGTGCCAGCAGCCTCCGGACAGGGCCCCTCTTGGGTGAGCAGTTCTTC.

This clone was seen repeatedly, ten times or more. One end of the junction fails to match germline, which may point to a read error. The chain links TRBV28 to TRBJ1-6; possibly TRBD1 for D (6 bases). Looked up from germline, CDR1 is MDHEN and CDR2 is SYDVKM. CDR3 length equals 15 residues. The CDR3 region is CASRLSGTRFSPLHF. The CDR3 DNA sequence: TGTGCCAGCAGATTATCTGGGACACGGTTTTCACCCCTCCACTTT.

This clone was counted at least ten times. The chain has TRBV7-9 and TRBJ1-1; tentatively, D is TRBD1 (6 bases). V lost 5 bases to trimming and J lost 1 base, with 14 bases between them. CDR1 and CDR2 from the germline V gene are SEHNR and FQNEAQ (reference sequence). The CDR3 spans 15 residues. Here the CDR3 DNA reads TGTGCCAGCAGCCAACCGGGACACAGGAACACTGAAGCTTTCTTT. As protein: CASSQPGHRNTEAFF.

This clone was recorded many times. The sample has other DNA sequences that encode this CDR3 too. The gene calls are TRBV20-1 and TRBJ2-2, with TRBD1 matching over 9 bases. Trimming at V came to 6 bases and at J to 3 bases, leaving 5 bases not matched to a gene. CDR1 is DFQATT and CDR2 is SNEGSKA in the germline V gene (reference sequence). The CDR3 is 14 amino acids. The CDR3 sequence: CSAPGTGHTGELFF. In nucleotides, the CDR3 is TGCAGTGCCCCCGGGACAGGGCACACCGGGGAGCTGTTTTTT.

This clone was seen at least ten times. The chain uses TRBV6-1 and TRBJ1-2; D might be TRBD1 (6 bases). CDR1 is MNHNS and CDR2 is SASEGT in the germline V gene. The CDR3 runs 15 residues. V was pared by 2 bases and J by 3 bases, with 13 bases between. Written as DNA, the CDR3 is TGTGCCAGCAGTGAACAGGGGCGAGGGGACTATGGCTACACCTTC. Encoded protein: CASSEQGRGDYGYTF.

This clone was detected ten times or more. The rearrangement uses TRBV6-1 and TRBJ1-3; D call uncertain. V was cut by 0 bases and J by 0 bases, with 3 bases left in between. Germline V gene data show CDR1 as MNHNS and CDR2 as SASEGT. This CDR3 is 14 amino acids long. CDR3 protein: CASSEAISGNTIYF. The DNA of the CDR3 is TGTGCCAGCAGTGAAGCTATCTCTGGAAACACCATATATTTT.

This clone was seen only a few times. This chain connects TRBV20-1 to TRBJ2-1, with 10 bases aligning to TRBD2. The V gene end was trimmed by 5 bases and the J gene end by 4 bases; junction bases not matched to a gene: 14. This CDR3 contains 17 residues. Germline CDR1 DFQATT, CDR2 SNEGSKA (reference sequence). The CDR3 here is CSAFPRTSGGPYNEQFF. In DNA form, the CDR3 reads TGCAGTGCTTTTCCCAGGACTAGCGGAGGACCATACAATGAGCAGTTCTTC.

This clone was picked up a small number of times. This chain connects TRBV6-1 to TRBJ1-2; D gene unclear. V was clipped by 1 base and J by 1 base, with 4 bases between them. The CDR3 is made up of 13 amino acids. Germline lookup yields CDR1 MNHNS and CDR2 SASEGT. The CDR3 here is CASSEVNNYGYTF. The CDR3 bases are TGTGCCAGCAGTGAAGTTAATAACTATGGCTACACCTTC.

Comment on this clone: At one end the junction does not follow the germline gene, possibly because of a read error. The V gene is TRBV11-1, the J gene TRBJ2-1; maybe TRBD2 (5 bases). This CDR3 has 15 residues. CDR1 is SGHAT, CDR2 FQDESV, per germline (reference sequence). CDR3: CASSLGGIASYEQFF. The CDR3 region has the DNA TGTGCAAGCAGCTTAGGTGGAATAGCGAGTTATGAGCAGTTCTTC.

This clone was seen many times. V is TRBV7-9 and J is TRBJ2-1; a weak D match, TRBD1 (6 bases). V was pared by 2 bases and J by 5 bases, with 13 bases between. The CDR3 spans 15 residues. Germline lookup yields CDR1 SEHNR and CDR2 FQNEAQ (reference sequence). The CDR3 sequence: CASSLIQGSNNEQFF. CDR3 in DNA: TGTGCCAGCAGCTTAATACAGGGCTCGAACAATGAGCAGTTCTTC. Variable domain in full (rest from reference TRBV7-9 and TRBJ2-1): DTGVSQNPRHKITKRGQNVTFRCDPISEHNRLYWYRQTLGQGPEFLTYFQNEAQLEKSRLLSDRFSAERPKGSFSTLEIQRTEQGDSAMYLCASSLIQGSNNEQFFGPGTRLTVL.

This clone was observed once. A junction boundary mismatches the germline segment, possibly from a read error. V and J are TRBV5-6 and TRBJ1-1; D unresolved. CDR1 SGHDT and CDR2 YYEEEE come from the germline V gene. This CDR3 is built from 15 residues. The CDR3 protein is CSSSLRQDLNTEAFF. CDR3 sequence (DNA): TGTTCCAGCAGCTTGCGCCAGGACCTAAACACTGAAGCTTTCTTT.

This clone occurred many times. The V and J genes are TRBV12-3 or TRBV12-4 and TRBJ1-1, with D uncertain. This CDR3 is built from 14 residues. The ends were cut back, 5 bases at V and 4 bases at J, with 14 bases in the middle. The CDR3 loop is CASSPQLWGTEAFF. For the CDR3, the DNA is TGTGCCAGCAGTCCCCAACTCTGGGGCACTGAAGCTTTCTTT.

This clone was observed many times. The V call is TRBV29-1, the J call TRBJ2-4; D remains unclear. CDR1 SQVTM and CDR2 ANQGSEA come from the germline V gene. V was clipped by 0 bases and J by 4 bases, with 7 bases between them. The CDR3 totals 13 residues. The CDR3, as DNA: TGCAGCGTTGAAGATCTTCAGAAAAACATTCAGTACTTC. Encoded protein: CSVEDLQKNIQYF.

This clone was recorded many times. This sequence joins TRBV11-2 and TRBJ2-3, with a tentative D call TRBD2 (7 bases). Trimming took off 2 bases at V and 2 bases at J, with 14 bases between the two ends. Looked up from germline, CDR1 is SGHAT and CDR2 is FQNNGV. The CDR3 spans 16 residues. The CDR3 DNA sequence: TGTGCCAGCAGCTTAATAGGGGGGGTTTCCACAGATACGCAGTATTTT. Translating gives CASSLIGGVSTDTQYF.

Many counts were recorded for this clone. This chain uses TRBV19 with TRBJ2-7; 8 bases line up with TRBD1. With 2 bases clipped from V and 6 bases from J, the junction kept 6 bases outside the gene matches. The CDR3 sequence is 14 residues long. Germline loops: CDR1 LNHDA, CDR2 SQIVND (reference sequence). The CDR3 here is CASSIKGQVSEQYF. The DNA for the CDR3 is TGTGCCAGTAGTATAAAGGGACAGGTCTCCGAGCAGTACTTC.

By proportion, this clone is medium-sized (0.01 to 0.1%). V usage is TRBV12-3 or TRBV12-4 and J usage is TRBJ1-1; the match to TRBD1 covers 9 bases. The V segment lost 6 bases and the J segment 4 bases; nucleotides outside the gene matches: 3. The CDR3 length is 13 residues. CDR3 nucleotide sequence: TGTGCCAGCAGGCCGACAGGGGGCACTGAAGCTTTCTTT. Protein product: CASRPTGGTEAFF.

This clone was observed once. J is TRBJ1-2 and V is TRBV5-1; 8 nucleotides align to TRBD1. J was trimmed by 0 bases and V by 7 bases; bases with no gene match: 8. This CDR3 region has 15 residues. Germline lookup yields CDR1 SGHRS and CDR2 YFSETQ. CDR3: CASGHGDRSNYGYTF. CDR3 coding DNA: TGCGCCAGCGGACATGGGGACAGGTCTAACTATGGCTACACCTTC.

This clone was recorded a few times. A single base separates this from a much larger clone, so it may be a read error. Other DNA sequences of this sample code for an identical CDR3. V is TRBV2 and J is TRBJ2-5; D possibly uses TRBD1 or TRBD2 (5 bases each). V was shortened by 7 bases and J by 1 base, with 13 bases between the two germline ends. The CDR3 extends over 14 amino acids. Germline CDR1 is SNHLY and CDR2 is FYNNEI. CDR3 residues: CASNQGPLQETQYF. The CDR3 nucleotides read TGTGCCAGCAATCAGGGACCTCTCCAAGAGACCCAGTACTTC.